Listed here are 3 T cell receptor beta chains from one sample, sequenced in a study of cytomegalovirus exposure and HLA in healthy donors. 60 Vbeta and 13 Jbeta primers were used in PCR. Sequencing was performed with immunoSEQ multiplex PCR; in TCRdb, only in-frame clones are kept and a portion is missing. The sample has tens of thousands of clones, about 75% seen once; the top ten hold around 2%. The sequencing input was PBMCs. The receptors derive from a man between 35 and 55 years old in good health and CMV-seronegative.

The CDR3 DNA follows: TGTGCCACCAGAGACAGGGGTAGCAATCAGCCCCAGCATTTT. It yields the protein CATRDRGSNQPQHF. The chain carries TRBV15 and TRBJ1-5; 8 positions match TRBD1. J lost 0 bases, V lost 6 bases, and 1 base had no gene match. Germline-derived CDR1 and CDR2 are LNHNV and YYDKDF (reference sequence). This CDR3 has 14 amino acids.

The chain recombines TRBV9 with TRBJ1-3; 9 nucleotides align to TRBD1. Germline V gene lookup returns CDR1 SGDLS and CDR2 YYNGEE. V shed 3 bases and J 5 bases; nucleotides not matched to a gene: 6. This CDR3 comprises 15 residues. This CDR3 reads CASSGWTGVRNTIYF. The CDR3 DNA is TGTGCCAGCAGCGGCTGGACAGGGGTGAGAAACACCATATATTTT.

This clone was detected only a few times. This specimen includes other DNA sequences encoding the same CDR3. V is TRBV6-1 and J is TRBJ1-3; unclear D gene. The CDR3 is 14 amino acids. The ends were cut back, 3 bases at V and 0 bases at J, with 6 bases in the middle. Germline loops: CDR1 MNHNS, CDR2 SASEGT. The CDR3 DNA reads as TGTGCCAGCAGTGATGGAGCCTCTGGAAACACCATATATTTT. Translating it yields CASSDGASGNTIYF.